One sample yielded the 28 T cell receptor beta chains listed below, sequenced in a study of shared clonotypes between healthy human individuals. Data came from immunoSEQ multiplex PCR; TCRdb stores just in-frame clones and leaves some out. The data hold 1.4 million to 1.5 million clones, with approximately 96% observed a single time. Sequenced input: naive CD4+ T cells sorted from blood. Subset in this sample: CD45RA+ positively selected. Receptors were obtained from a man aged 30-40 years in good health.

This chain connects TRBV6-1 to TRBJ2-7; no reliable D call. Trimming stripped 8 bases from V and 5 bases from J, with 13 bases between. Looked up from germline, CDR1 is MNHNS and CDR2 is SASEGT. CDR3 length: 12 amino acids. CDR3 amino acids: CASSRVLNEQYF. DNA for the CDR3: TGTGCCAGCTCACGTGTTCTCAACGAGCAGTACTTC.

DNA for the CDR3: TGTGCCAGCAGCGGTACCGGGACAGGGAATCAGCCCCAGCATTTT. Encoded protein: CASSGTGTGNQPQHF. V gene TRBV27 combines with J gene TRBJ1-5; 9 bases align to TRBD1. This CDR3 has 15 amino acids. Per the germline V gene, CDR1 is MNHEY and CDR2 is SMNVEV (reference sequence). With 6 bases clipped from V and 4 bases from J, the junction kept 7 bases outside the gene matches.

The chain carries TRBV27 and TRBJ1-6, with D unresolved. Germline lookup yields CDR1 MNHEY and CDR2 SMNVEV (reference sequence). Trimming left V 2 bases short and J 10 bases short, with 12 bases between. CDR3 size: 14 residues. CDR3 sequence: CASSLVGWESPLHF. The CDR3 DNA sequence: TGTGCCAGCAGTTTAGTAGGGTGGGAGTCACCCCTCCACTTT.

On this clone itself: This sample also contains other DNA sequences that code for the same CDR3. The chain uses TRBV28 and TRBJ2-1; D is unresolved. The CDR3 contains 13 residues. Trimming removed 3 bases from V and 4 bases from J, with 7 bases in between. The V gene's germline CDR1 is MDHEN and CDR2 SYDVKM. The CDR3: CASSFQGYNEQFF. CDR3 in DNA: TGTGCCAGCAGTTTTCAAGGGTACAATGAGCAGTTCTTC. The full variable domain, with the rest looked up from reference TRBV28 and TRBJ2-1, is DVKVTQSSRYLVKRTGEKVFLECVQDMDHENMFWYRQDPGLGLRLIYFSYDVKMKEKGDIPEGYSVSREKKERFSLILESASTNQTSMYLCASSFQGYNEQFFGPGTRLTVL.

This chain connects TRBV5-6 to TRBJ2-7; TRBD1 matches 9 bases. The CDR3 runs to 16 residues. V dropped 4 bases and J dropped 2; count of bases not matched to a gene: 10. The germline CDR1 and CDR2 sequences are SGHDT and YYEEEE. CDR3 residues: CASSRNRGQFTYEQYF. CDR3 bases: TGTGCCAGCAGCAGAAACAGGGGGCAGTTTACCTACGAGCAGTACTTC.

The genes are TRBV11-3 and TRBJ2-3, with D maybe TRBD1 (6 bases). There are 13 residues in the CDR3. The V gene's germline CDR1 is SGHNT and CDR2 YENEEA. V was pared by 3 bases and J by 5 bases, with 9 bases between. In nucleotides, the CDR3 is TGTGCCAGCAGCTTTAACAGGGAAGATACGCAGTATTTT. Translation gives CASSFNREDTQYF. Variable domain in full (rest from reference TRBV11-3 and TRBJ2-3): EAGVVQSPRYKIIEKKQPVAFWCNPISGHNTLYWYLQNLGQGPELLIRYENEEAVDDSQLPKDRFSAERLKGVDSTLKIQPAELGDSAVYLCASSFNREDTQYFGPGTRLTVL.

The chain is built from TRBV29-1 and TRBJ1-1; D gene ambiguous. Between the trimmed V and J ends, which lost 3 bases and 3 bases, there was a span of 5 bases. This CDR3 has 11 residues. Per the germline V gene, CDR1 is SQVTM and CDR2 is ANQGSEA. For the CDR3, the DNA is TGCAGCGTTGAGGCCCACACTGAAGCTTTCTTT. Translation: CSVEAHTEAFF.

This clone came up once. The chain recombines TRBV5-1 with TRBJ2-7, with D perhaps given as TRBD1 or TRBD2 (5 bases each). V was cut by 1 base and J by 3 bases, with 14 bases left in between. The CDR3 sequence is 15 residues long. Looked up from germline, CDR1 is SGHRS and CDR2 is YFSETQ. The CDR3 DNA reads TGCGCCAGCAGCTTGTCCGGGACGAGGGTCTACGAGCAGTACTTC. Its translation is CASSLSGTRVYEQYF. The entire variable domain, with the rest obtained from reference TRBV5-1 and TRBJ2-7, is as follows: KAGVTQTPRYLIKTRGQQVTLSCSPISGHRSVSWYQQTPGQGLQFLFEYFSETQRNKGNFPGRFSGRQFSNSRSEMNVSTLELGDSALYLCASSLSGTRVYEQYFGPGTRLTVT.

The V call is TRBV29-1, the J call TRBJ2-3; D might be TRBD1 or TRBD2, each matching 5 bases. This CDR3 is built from 14 residues. CDR1 SQVTM and CDR2 ANQGSEA come from the germline V gene. V lost 6 bases and J lost 7, with 20 bases in between. The CDR3 protein is CSVSGTTRGYTQYF. In DNA form, the CDR3 reads TGCAGCGTGTCCGGGACCACTCGGGGTTATACGCAGTATTTT.

The chain joins TRBV29-1 to TRBJ2-5, with 10 bases matching TRBD2. The CDR3 runs to 18 residues. The V gene's germline CDR1 is SQVTM and CDR2 ANQGSEA. With 3 bases clipped from V and 5 bases from J, the junction kept 18 bases outside the gene matches. The CDR3 protein is CSVDGLAGDVRGEETQYF. CDR3 bases: TGCAGCGTTGACGGGCTAGCGGGAGATGTGCGGGGTGAGGAGACCCAGTACTTC.

The table lists this clone with a count of one. The DNA for the CDR3 is TGCGCCAGCAGCGCTCTCGGGACTACGAGCGATGAGCAGTTCTTC. Translation gives CASSALGTTSDEQFF. V and J are TRBV4-1 and TRBJ2-1; TRBD2 agrees at 7 bases. The CDR3 has 15 residues. Germline V gives CDR1 MGHRA, CDR2 YSYEKL. V dropped 5 bases and J dropped 8; count of bases not matched to a gene: 12.

V is TRBV11-2 and J is TRBJ2-5, with 9 bases aligning to TRBD1. Germline lookup yields CDR1 SGHAT and CDR2 FQNNGV. The CDR3 spans 16 residues. Trimming took 5 bases from V and 1 from J; bases not matched to a gene: 8. CDR3 in DNA: TGTGCCAGCAGCACTACAGGGGGCGCAGGCCAAGAGACCCAGTACTTC. The encoded protein is CASSTTGGAGQETQYF.

In this sample, this clone turned up once. The same CDR3 can be traced to other DNA sequences in this sample. V gene TRBV5-1 combines with J gene TRBJ1-3; D uncertain. The CDR3 extends over 14 amino acids. The germline V gene has CDR1 SGHRS and CDR2 YFSETQ. Trimming took 0 bases from V and 2 from J, leaving 6 bases between them. The CDR3 loop is CASSLDRTGNTIYF. DNA for the CDR3: TGCGCCAGCAGCTTGGACCGAACTGGAAACACCATATATTTT.

The chain uses TRBV6-6 and TRBJ1-2; D not resolved. The CDR3 runs 10 residues. From germline, CDR1 is MNHNY and CDR2 SVGAGI (reference sequence). V shed 9 bases and J shed 6 bases, with 8 bases lying between them. The CDR3 region has the DNA TGTGCCAGTGGGATCGATGGCTACACCTTC. Protein: CASGIDGYTF.

This chain uses TRBV18 with TRBJ2-7; 13 bases match TRBD2. This CDR3 region has 14 residues. Germline lookup yields CDR1 KGHSH and CDR2 LQKENI. V dropped 2 bases and J dropped 12; count of bases not matched to a gene: 7. The CDR3 DNA reads as TGTGCCAGCTCACCAAAGGGACTAGCGGGAAGGGGGTACTTC. As protein: CASSPKGLAGRGYF.

A note on this clone: This CDR3 is also generated by other DNA sequences in the sample. The CDR3 coding sequence is TGTGCCAGCTCACCGCCGGGGGCCTACGAGCAGTACTTC. Protein product: CASSPPGAYEQYF. The rearrangement joins TRBV18 to TRBJ2-7; a possible D gene is TRBD2 (6 bases). Per germline, CDR1 KGHSH and CDR2 LQKENI. The CDR3 sequence is 13 residues long. V was shortened by 3 bases and J by 2 bases, with 8 bases between the two germline ends.

This clone showed up just once. The V gene is TRBV28, the J gene TRBJ1-2, with 7 positions matching TRBD1. The CDR3 totals 12 residues. V was clipped by 10 bases and J by 5 bases; unmatched bases: 7. Germline loops: CDR1 MDHEN, CDR2 SYDVKM. CDR3 nucleotide sequence: TGTGCCATTCGGACAGGCGGGTATGGCTACACCTTC. It specifies CAIRTGGYGYTF.

The rearrangement joins TRBV21-1 to TRBJ2-7; TRBD2 is the table's D call, not checked against the DNA. TRBV21-1 is recorded as a pseudogene. This CDR3 contains 18 residues. The CDR3 DNA sequence: TGTGCCAGCAGCAAAGGCATTCCCGGACTAGATAGGGACTACGAGCAGTACTTC. Translating gives CASSKGIPGLDRDYEQYF.

For this clone: At the DNA level, this CDR3 is encoded by other sequences in the same sample as well. This chain connects TRBV7-2 to TRBJ2-7; D unclear. V was trimmed by 4 bases and J by 4 bases, leaving 5 bases between them. The CDR3 spans 11 residues. Germline V lookup: CDR1 SGHTA, CDR2 FQGNSA. The CDR3 reads CASSSLYEQYF. CDR3 in DNA: TGTGCCAGCAGCTCTTTATACGAGCAGTACTTC.

This chain joins TRBV2 and TRBJ2-7, with 7 bases matching TRBD1. J gave up 4 bases and V 8 bases, and 5 bases lay outside the gene matches. The germline CDR1 and CDR2 sequences are SNHLY and FYNNEI. The length of the CDR3 is 12 residues. The chain's CDR3 is CASLRQGYEQYF. CDR3 coding DNA: TGTGCCAGCCTTAGACAGGGTTACGAGCAGTACTTC.

The V and J genes are TRBV28 and TRBJ2-5, with D possibly matching TRBD1 (5 bases). This CDR3 is built from 15 residues. CDR1 is MDHEN and CDR2 is SYDVKM in the germline V gene. Trimming cost V 6 bases and J 6 bases, with 20 bases left between them. The CDR3, as DNA: TGTGCCAGCAGGCGGCCCCAGGGATTTACGAAGACCCAGTACTTC. This sequence encodes CASRRPQGFTKTQYF. Full variable domain (missing parts from reference TRBV28 and TRBJ2-5): DVKVTQSSRYLVKRTGEKVFLECVQDMDHENMFWYRQDPGLGLRLIYFSYDVKMKEKGDIPEGYSVSREKKERFSLILESASTNQTSMYLCASRRPQGFTKTQYFGPGTRLLVL.

The chain uses TRBV30 and TRBJ1-5; the match to TRBD1 covers 8 bases. J gave up 3 bases and V 7 bases, and 2 bases lay outside the gene matches. The CDR3 spans 12 residues. Germline V lookup: CDR1 GTSNPN, CDR2 SVGIG (reference sequence). The CDR3 is CALDRDNQPQHF. In DNA, the CDR3 is TGTGCCTTGGACAGGGACAATCAGCCCCAGCATTTT.

In this sample, this clone turned up once. The rearrangement joins TRBV7-3 to TRBJ2-6; the D gene is possibly TRBD1 (6 bases). V lost 5 bases, J lost 0 bases, and 17 bases lay in between. The germline V gene encodes CDR1 SGHTA and CDR2 FQGTGA. This CDR3 has 18 residues. CDR3 residues: CASSPGQLKSSGANVLTF. In DNA, the CDR3 is TGTGCCAGCAGCCCCGGACAGCTTAAATCCTCTGGGGCCAACGTCCTGACTTTC.

This clone showed up just a few times. The genes are TRBV10-2 and TRBJ2-7; D not resolved. This CDR3 region has 12 residues. Trimming stripped 7 bases from V and 3 bases from J, with 10 bases between. Germline CDR1 WSHSY, CDR2 SAAADI. CDR3 bases: TGCGCCAGCACGTCTACTAACTACGAGCAGTACTTC. Translating it yields CASTSTNYEQYF.

The V and J genes are TRBV7-3 and TRBJ2-1; 9 nucleotides align to TRBD2. The CDR3 has 16 amino acids. The V gene end was trimmed by 4 bases and the J gene end by 4 bases; junction bases not matched to a gene: 8. Germline CDR1 reads SGHTA; CDR2 reads FQGTGA. CDR3 sequence (DNA): TGTGCCAGCAGCTCTCATAGCGGGAGCGAGTACAATGAGCAGTTCTTC. Amino acid sequence: CASSSHSGSEYNEQFF.

This chain connects TRBV5-1 to TRBJ2-7; D is possibly TRBD2 (6 bases). This CDR3 has 13 amino acids. Germline CDR1 and CDR2: SGHRS and YFSETQ. Trimming removed 7 bases from V and 5 bases from J, with 16 bases in between. CDR3 nucleotides: TGCGCCAGCCAGCTAGCGACAACCCACGAGCAGTACTTC. Its protein product is CASQLATTHEQYF.

With respect to this clone: Other DNA sequences in this specimen translate into the identical CDR3. The chain joins TRBV28 to TRBJ2-7; D unclear. Trimming left V 3 bases short and J 0 bases short, with 9 bases between. CDR3 size: 14 residues. Germline CDR1 reads MDHEN; CDR2 reads SYDVKM. CDR3 sequence: CASSLRRISYEQYF. CDR3 coding DNA: TGTGCCAGCAGTTTGCGACGGATCTCCTACGAGCAGTACTTC.

The chain links TRBV27 to TRBJ1-1; 11 bases fit TRBD1. Germline CDR1 and CDR2: MNHEY and SMNVEV (reference sequence). Trimming at V came to 7 bases and at J to 6 bases, leaving 19 bases not matched to a gene. The CDR3 consists of 18 residues. Here the CDR3 DNA reads TGTGCCAGCACCAGCGAACCACCGGGGACAGGGGGGAGCGCTGAAGCTTTCTTT. It codes for CASTSEPPGTGGSAEAFF.